The sequence of this TCR beta chain was determined in a study of blood T cell repertoires in COVID-19. This clone was counted between two and nine times. Under the authors' procedure: Reference gene primer amplification in the assay estimated nucleated cell counts. The table came from immunoSEQ multiplex PCR; TCRdb's copy has only in-frame clones and leaves some out. That table supplies the V and J calls and clone size; D and trimming were determined from the DNA. The table shows 130,000 to 150,000 clones, with approximately 85% occurring only once. Looked up from germline, CDR1 is LNHDA and CDR2 is SQIVND (reference sequence). V was trimmed by 1 base and J by 1 base, leaving 19 bases between them. This CDR3 comprises 18 residues.

Sequencing used peripheral blood. The source is a woman in her sixties with COVID-19, enrolled during active disease. The J gene is TRBJ1-1, the V gene TRBV19; D remains ambiguous. CDR3 region: CASSIVLPTGKPNTEAFF. DNA of the CDR3: TGTGCCAGTAGTATAGTTCTACCTACGGGGAAACCGAACACTGAAGCTTTCTTT.